This entry concerns a single T cell receptor beta chain. Its antigen is not identified. Before they underwent DNA extraction, samples held roughly 0.95-11 million cryopreserved PBMC. Researchers report immunoSEQ v3.0 was run at survey level. It was 40,000-50,000 T-cell genomes per sample that sequencing targeted. Generated by immunoSEQ multiplex PCR, the TCRdb table keeps only in-frame clones and is missing some. The table includes around 19,000 clones, around 73% detected once. The sample originates from a study of long-term antiretroviral therapy in people with HIV. Whole-study results and caveats: Among HIV repertoires, CDR3 length ranges were narrower than those of controls. The study lacked data on ART adherence, viral resistance or therapy changes.

This CDR3 contains 15 residues. Germline V gene data show CDR1 as GTSNPN and CDR2 as SVGIG (reference sequence). The ends were cut back, 3 bases at V and 4 bases at J, with 18 bases in the middle. This sequence was found in a woman between 50 and 59 years old with HIV. The rearrangement joins TRBV30 to TRBJ1-2; no definite D call. This specimen consisted of unsorted PBMCs, obtained 0.3 years after starting antiretroviral therapy. In DNA form, the CDR3 reads TGTGCCTGGAGGGACCCCGGACTGGCGGGCTATGGCTACACCTTC. It specifies CAWRDPGLAGYGYTF.